The next 15 T cell receptor beta chains were all read from a single sample in a study of breast tumors, draining lymph nodes, adjacent tissues. The lymph nodes were axillary draining lymph nodes from breast cancer patients. TCRdb re-called the multiplex PCR reads through MiXCR, storing one row per CDR3 protein. The sample lists 270,000 or so distinct CDR3 sequences; about 33% were seen once. Specimen: axillary lymph node tissue. Every receptor here comes from a female donor with breast cancer. Some clones in this sample may be carry-over from other donors' samples.

This clonotype has at least ten counts. The CDR3 coding sequence is TGCAGTGCCCCCAGGACAATCCTCACCGGGGAGCTGTTTTTT. Its translation is CSAPRTILTGELFF. The gene calls are TRBV20-1 and TRBJ2-2; D may be TRBD1 (5 bases). V gave up 6 bases and J gave up 4 bases, with 15 bases separating them. The CDR3 spans 14 residues. CDR1 and CDR2 (germline): DFQATT, SNEGSKA (reference sequence).

In regard to this clonotype: A much larger clone sits a single nucleotide away, making a read error possible. The chain links TRBV11-2 to TRBJ2-3; perhaps TRBD1 as D (6 bases). V shed 0 bases and J shed 1 base, with 11 bases lying between them. The CDR3 totals 16 residues. Germline lookup yields CDR1 SGHAT and CDR2 FQNNGV. The CDR3 loop reads CASSLENRAGTDTQYF. CDR3 nucleotide sequence: TGTGCCAGCAGCTTAGAGAACAGGGCGGGCACAGATACGCAGTATTTT.

Ten or more counts support this clonotype. The chain uses TRBV13 and TRBJ2-5; 9 nucleotides agree with TRBD1. Germline-derived CDR1 and CDR2 are PRHDT and FYEKMQ (reference sequence). The CDR3 is made up of 14 amino acids. V was clipped by 5 bases and J by 6 bases; unmatched bases: 7. The CDR3 reads CASSRTGDGKTQYF. In nucleotides, the CDR3 is TGTGCCAGCAGCAGGACAGGGGATGGGAAGACCCAGTACTTC.

This clonotype was seen ten or more times. The chain employs TRBV7-9 and TRBJ2-7; the D gene is possibly TRBD1 (6 bases). Germline V gene lookup returns CDR1 SEHNR and CDR2 FQNEAQ (reference sequence). The CDR3 extends over 18 amino acids. V was pared by 1 base and J by 3 bases, with 22 bases between. CDR3 amino acids: CASSLVLTGLERGYEQYF. The CDR3 nucleotides read TGTGCCAGCAGCTTAGTGCTTACAGGGTTGGAGCGTGGCTACGAGCAGTACTTC.

This clonotype was counted once. This likely comes from a read error, as the CDR3 has no conserved phenylalanine or tryptophan at its end. The gene calls are TRBV19 and TRBJ2-4; D is tentatively TRBD1 or TRBD2 (6 bases each). V was shortened by 7 bases and J by 0 bases, with 16 bases between the two germline ends. In germline, CDR1 is LNHDA, CDR2 SQIVND (reference sequence). The CDR3 covers 16 residues. The CDR3 DNA reads as TGTGCCAGTACCCCGAGGCGGGACATAGCCAAAAACATTCAGTACTCC. Its protein is CASTPRRDIAKNIQYS.

This clonotype was detected many times. CDR3 sequence reads: CSALQTYEQYF. The DNA for the CDR3 is TGCAGTGCTCTCCAGACCTACGAGCAGTACTTC. This chain joins TRBV20-1 and TRBJ2-7, with D uncertain. The germline V and J ends were trimmed by 5 bases and 2 bases, with 7 bases remaining between them. CDR3 length: 11 amino acids. Germline values: CDR1 DFQATT, CDR2 SNEGSKA (reference sequence).

Ten or more counts support this clonotype. The CDR3: CASKYGLAIGETQYF. As DNA, the CDR3 is TGTGCCAGCAAATATGGACTAGCGATAGGAGAGACCCAGTACTTC. The chain couples TRBV5-4 to TRBJ2-5; TRBD2 aligns across 9 bases. Germline CDR1 is SGHNT and CDR2 is YYREEE (reference sequence). The J segment lost 4 bases and the V segment lost 6 bases, leaving 10 bases of the junction unmatched. This CDR3 has 15 residues.

This clonotype occurred a few times. A much more abundant neighbour one base away suggests this may be a read error. CDR3 amino acids: CASSLVWQGYNEQHF. In nucleotides, the CDR3 is TGTGCCAGCAGCTTAGTTTGGCAGGGGTACAACGAGCAGCACTTC. The chain employs TRBV7-2 and TRBJ2-7, with D tentatively TRBD1 (6 bases). Germline V gene data show CDR1 as SGHTA and CDR2 as FQGNSA. This CDR3 comprises 15 residues.

This clonotype was seen many times. The germline gene is not matched at one end of the junction; a read error may be the cause. This chain joins TRBV7-7 and TRBJ2-2; 8 bases are shared with TRBD1. CDR3 length: 17 amino acids. Germline V gene sequence: CDR1 SSHAT, CDR2 FNYEAQ (reference sequence). The CDR3: CASSLDLAGGPTGELFF. The CDR3 coding sequence is TGTGCTAGCAGCTTAGATCTGGCAGGGGGCCCCACCGGGGAGCTGTTTTTT.

This chain joins TRBV12-3 or TRBV12-4 and TRBJ2-7; no definite D call. Trimming removed 2 bases at V and 2 bases at J, with 10 bases between. The CDR3 totals 14 residues. The CDR3, as DNA: TGTGCCAGCAGTTTACCGGAACGTACCTACGAGCAGTACTTC. Protein: CASSLPERTYEQYF.

This clonotype has a count of ten or more. The chain combines TRBV20-1 with TRBJ1-4; D remains ambiguous. CDR1 is DFQATT, CDR2 SNEGSKA, per germline (reference sequence). The CDR3 loop spans 11 amino acids. Trimming took 4 bases from V and 11 from J, leaving 11 bases between them. The CDR3 is CSAKDGGKLFF. The CDR3, as DNA: TGCAGTGCTAAGGACGGTGGGAAACTGTTTTTT.

Ten or more counts support this clonotype. This chain uses TRBV7-9 with TRBJ1-2, with 9 bases lining up with TRBD1. V dropped 4 bases and J dropped 4; count of bases not matched to a gene: 1. The CDR3 is 13 amino acids. CDR1 SEHNR and CDR2 FQNEAQ come from the germline V gene (reference sequence). In DNA form, the CDR3 reads TGTGCCAGCAGCTCGGACAGGGGCTATGGCTACACCTTC. Translating gives CASSSDRGYGYTF.

Regarding this clonotype: The junction departs from the called germline gene at one end, perhaps through a read error. The chain couples TRBV19 to TRBJ1-5, with TRBD1 as a possible D gene (6 bases). CDR1 is LNHDA and CDR2 is SQIVND in the germline V gene (reference sequence). The CDR3 runs 14 residues. The CDR3 sequence is CASRGGRDNQPQHF. The CDR3 coding sequence is TGTGCCAGTAGGGGTGGCAGGGACAATCAGCCCCAGCATTTC.

This clonotype showed up many times. This rearrangement joins TRBV19 to TRBJ2-3, with D perhaps TRBD1 or TRBD2 (5 bases each). Looked up from germline, CDR1 is LNHDA and CDR2 is SQIVND (reference sequence). Trimming took 2 bases from V and 10 from J, leaving 16 bases between them. CDR3 size: 14 residues. The CDR3 sequence: CASSISRDAASQYF. Here the CDR3 DNA reads TGTGCCAGTAGTATATCCCGGGACGCAGCTTCGCAGTATTTT.

This clonotype has a count of ten or more. The chain combines TRBV6-1 with TRBJ1-4; D not resolved. Trimming cost V 7 bases and J 8 bases, with 20 bases left between them. In germline, CDR1 is MNHNS, CDR2 SASEGT. This CDR3 contains 15 residues. As DNA, the CDR3 is TGTGCCAGCAACCACAAGGGTGGGAGCAGGGAAAAACTGTTTTTT. Protein: CASNHKGGSREKLFF.